This TCR beta chain was profiled in a study of cytotoxic CD8 clonotypes in ibrutinib-treated CLL. Looking at the study overall: Patients: roughly 11 relapsed/refractory, fewer than 16 treatment-naive, roughly 18 IGHV unmutated. Notes on the study in general: Public clonotypes, rarely seen, contracted or held steady on treatment.

Trimming removed 3 bases from V and 1 base from J, with 13 bases in between. The CDR3 spans 16 residues. The germline V gene has CDR1 MNHNS and CDR2 SASEGT. The intended depth for sequencing was 1 in 200,000 to 1 in 1 million T cells. Assay used: immunoSEQ multiplex PCR; TCRdb lists only in-frame clones, some missing. The sample lists approximately 16,000 clones, about 61% seen once, with roughly 13% in the top ten. As regards this clone: What it recognizes is unknown.

The V gene is TRBV6-1, the J gene TRBJ1-5; no firm D call. This TCR was recovered from a human donor with chronic lymphocytic leukemia. This specimen consisted of PBMCs, obtained before ibrutinib treatment. CDR3 coding DNA: TGTGCCAGCAGTGATGAGTCCAGGTGGAGCAATCAGCCCCAGCATTTT. Translation: CASSDESRWSNQPQHF.